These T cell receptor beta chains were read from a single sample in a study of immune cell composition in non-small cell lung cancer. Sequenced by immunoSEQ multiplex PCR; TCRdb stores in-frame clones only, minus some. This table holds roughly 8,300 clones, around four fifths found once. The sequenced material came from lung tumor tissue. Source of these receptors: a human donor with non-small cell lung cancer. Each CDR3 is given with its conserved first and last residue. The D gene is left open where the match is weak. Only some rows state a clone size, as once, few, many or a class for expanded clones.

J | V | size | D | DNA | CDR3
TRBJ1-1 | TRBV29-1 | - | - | TGCAGCGTTGGCGACACTGAAGCTTTCTTT | CSVGDTEAFF
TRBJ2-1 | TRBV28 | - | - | TGTGCCAGCAGTACTCTATTATCTATGGGCGGAAAAGATTACAATGAGCAGTTCTTC | CASSTLLSMGGKDYNEQFF
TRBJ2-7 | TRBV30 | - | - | TGTGCCTGGAGTGTAACCGCCTACGAGCAGTACTTC | CAWSVTAYEQYF
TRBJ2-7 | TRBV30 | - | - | TGTGCCTGGAGTGTCGACAGGAAGCAGTACTTC | CAWSVDRKQYF
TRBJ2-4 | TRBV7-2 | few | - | TGTGCCAGCAGCTTGGACGCGGGGGCTCCAGGCATTCAGTACTTC | CASSLDAGAPGIQYF
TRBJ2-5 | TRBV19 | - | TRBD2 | TGTGCCAGTAGTATATATTCTAGCGGGCGACAAGAGACCCAGTACTTC | CASSIYSSGRQETQYF
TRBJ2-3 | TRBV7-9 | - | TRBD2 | TGTGCCAGCAGCTTAGCGGATAGCGGGGGCCCCACAGATACGCAGTATTTT | CASSLADSGGPTDTQYF
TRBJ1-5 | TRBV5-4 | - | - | TGTGCCAGCAGCTTGTTTGGGAGCAATCAGCCCCAGCATTTT | CASSLFGSNQPQHF
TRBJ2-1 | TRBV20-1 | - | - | TGCAGTGCTTCCCCCTCCACCGAAGAGTTCTTC | CSASPSTEEFF
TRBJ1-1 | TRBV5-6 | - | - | TGTGCCAGCAGCTTGCTCCTCGGGACTGAAAACACTGAAGCTTTCTTT | CASSLLLGTENTEAFF
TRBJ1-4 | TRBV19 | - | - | TGTGCCAGTAGTATCCTTAATGAAAAACTGTTTTTT | CASSILNEKLFF
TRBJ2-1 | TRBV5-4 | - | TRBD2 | TGTGCCAGCAGCCTAGCGGGGAGCTCCTACAATGAGCAGTTCTTC | CASSLAGSSYNEQFF
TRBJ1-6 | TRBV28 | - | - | TGTGCCAGCAGCCTCGGGGGCGGCAGGGACAATTCACCCCTCCACTTT | CASSLGGGRDNSPLHF
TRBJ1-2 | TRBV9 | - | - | TGTGCCAGCAGCGGACGGGTGCGTAGTGGCTACACCTTC | CASSGRVRSGYTF
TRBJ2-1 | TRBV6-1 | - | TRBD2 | TGTGCCAGCAGTTTACTAGCGGCCCCTAACAATGAGCAGTTCTTC | CASSLLAAPNNEQFF
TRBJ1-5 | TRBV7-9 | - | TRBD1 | TGTGCCAGCAGCCCGACAGGGGACGATCAGCCCCAGCATTTT | CASSPTGDDQPQHF
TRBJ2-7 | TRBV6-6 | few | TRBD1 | TGTGCCAGCAGTTACTCCGAGACAGGGGGCAACGAGCAGTACTTC | CASSYSETGGNEQYF
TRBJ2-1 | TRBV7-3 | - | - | TGTGCCAGCAGCTTGGACAAACAGTATGAGCAGTTCTTC | CASSLDKQYEQFF
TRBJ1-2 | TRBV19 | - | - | TGTGCCAGTAGTGGGGTCCCGGCCTATGGCTACACCTTC | CASSGVPAYGYTF
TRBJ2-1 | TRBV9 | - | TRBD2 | TGTGCCAGCAGCGTGGGGACTAGCGGACACAATGAGCAGTTCTTC | CASSVGTSGHNEQFF
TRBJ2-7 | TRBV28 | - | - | TGTGCCAGCAGTTTGGAGGGGGCCGAGCAGTACTTC | CASSLEGAEQYF
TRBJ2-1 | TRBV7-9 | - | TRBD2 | TGTGCCAGCAGCTTAGCCTCCGGACTAGCCGCGCAGTTCTTC | CASSLASGLAAQFF
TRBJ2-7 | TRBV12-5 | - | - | TGTGCTAGTGGTTTGCGGGAGTTGTCCTACGAGCAGTACTTC | CASGLRELSYEQYF
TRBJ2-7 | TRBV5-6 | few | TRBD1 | TGTGCCAGCAGCTTGGTAACAGGGGGCGGGTCCAGCTCCTACGAGCAGTACTTC | CASSLVTGGGSSSYEQYF
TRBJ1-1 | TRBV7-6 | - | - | TGTGCCAGCAGCCCTTGGGAGTCAGCCGAAGCTTTCTTT | CASSPWESAEAFF
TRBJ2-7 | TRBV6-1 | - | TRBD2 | TGTGCCAGCAGCCCCGGCGGCGGGAGCTTGTTCGAGCAGTACTTC | CASSPGGGSLFEQYF
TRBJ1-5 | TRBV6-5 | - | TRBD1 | TGTGCCAGCAACCCGACAGGGCTCAATCAGCCCCAGCATTTT | CASNPTGLNQPQHF
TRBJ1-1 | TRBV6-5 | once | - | TGTGCCAGCAGTTTAGACATACAAGCTTTCTTT | CASSLDIQAFF
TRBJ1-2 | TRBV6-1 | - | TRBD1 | TGTGCCGGGACAGGGGGTTTTGCTAACTATGGCTACACCTTC | CAGTGGFANYGYTF
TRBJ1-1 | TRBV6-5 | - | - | TGTGCCAGCGGAAGTCGGCGCAACACTGAAGCTTTCTTT | CASGSRRNTEAFF
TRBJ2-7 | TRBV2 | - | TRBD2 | TGTGCCAGCATTCCCCAGGCCCTAGCGGGAGGGTACGAGCAGTACTTC | CASIPQALAGGYEQYF